Included here is one T cell receptor (beta chain) sequence, with context. What it recognizes is unknown. Between the trimmed V and J ends, which lost 0 bases and 7 bases, there was a span of 13 bases. This CDR3 is 15 amino acids long. Germline V lookup: CDR1 LGHNA, CDR2 YSLEER. This record comes from a study of tumor-infiltrating lymphocytes in localized non-small cell lung cancer. Across the study: Several tumor histologies, both smoking statuses, and some post-neoadjuvant chemotherapy samples were included. Each patient gave resected tumor and non-adjacent uninvolved lung tissue. Study results and limitations: Higher tumor T cell infiltration than in uninvolved lung was supported by TCRbeta sequencing. Only some patients had TCR sequencing, depending on available tissue.

The data were produced by immunoSEQ multiplex PCR, yet TCRdb's version contains in-frame clones alone and is incomplete. The sample has some 21,000 clones, over 70% seen once. The clonotype was recovered from a human donor with non-small cell lung cancer. What was sequenced was lung tumor tissue. V and J are TRBV4-3 and TRBJ2-1; D possibly corresponds to TRBD1 (5 bases). The CDR3 loop reads CASSQDRGRPNEQFF. CDR3 coding DNA: TGCGCCAGCAGCCAAGATAGGGGCAGGCCGAATGAGCAGTTCTTC.